This passage covers 10 T cell receptor beta chains from one sample sequenced in a study of T cell responses to AZD1222 COVID-19 vaccine. The protocol was immunoSEQ multiplex PCR, while the TCRdb copy is restricted to in-frame clones and leaves out a portion. The table lists 100,000 or so clones, around 87% of them singletons. Source: peripheral blood, taken 28 days after the second AZD1222 dose. These receptors were taken from an adult who received the AZD1222 COVID-19 vaccine.

Here the CDR3 reads CASSSPRGTFSYEQYF. The CDR3 region has the DNA TGTGCCAGCAGTTCCCCTCGCGGAACCTTCTCCTACGAGCAGTACTTC. This rearrangement joins TRBV27 to TRBJ2-7; D is undetermined. The CDR3 runs to 16 residues. Germline loops: CDR1 MNHEY, CDR2 SMNVEV (reference sequence). Between the trimmed V and J ends, which lost 4 bases and 0 bases, there was a span of 16 bases.

This chain joins TRBV28 and TRBJ2-7; D not resolved. Per germline, CDR1 MDHEN and CDR2 SYDVKM. The CDR3 runs to 13 residues. Trimming shortened V by 6 bases and J by 3 bases, and 12 bases separated the two germline ends. The CDR3 sequence: CASRSGANYEQYF. CDR3 DNA: TGTGCCAGCAGATCGGGCGCAAACTACGAGCAGTACTTC. The whole variable domain, remainder taken from reference TRBV28 and TRBJ2-7, is DVKVTQSSRYLVKRTGEKVFLECVQDMDHENMFWYRQDPGLGLRLIYFSYDVKMKEKGDIPEGYSVSREKKERFSLILESASTNQTSMYLCASRSGANYEQYFGPGTRLTVT.

The chain links TRBV28 to TRBJ2-1; D possibly corresponds to TRBD2 (6 bases). Germline V gene sequence: CDR1 MDHEN, CDR2 SYDVKM. The V gene lost 7 bases and the J gene lost 10 bases, with 17 bases spanning the gap. This CDR3 region has 13 residues. CDR3 amino acids: CASTQTTEGEQFF. CDR3 in DNA: TGTGCCAGCACTCAAACAACGGAGGGCGAGCAGTTCTTC. Using reference TRBV28 and TRBJ2-1 for the parts outside the CDR3, the full variable domain is DVKVTQSSRYLVKRTGEKVFLECVQDMDHENMFWYRQDPGLGLRLIYFSYDVKMKEKGDIPEGYSVSREKKERFSLILESASTNQTSMYLCASTQTTEGEQFFGPGTRLTVL.

The rearrangement joins TRBV10-1 to TRBJ2-7, with D perhaps TRBD1 (5 bases). CDR1 and CDR2 (germline): WNHNN, SYGVQD (reference sequence). Between the trimmed V and J ends, which lost 3 bases and 3 bases, there was a span of 15 bases. There are 15 residues in the CDR3. CDR3 amino acids: CASSESGAPFYEQYF. The CDR3 DNA sequence: TGCGCCAGCAGTGAAAGTGGGGCTCCATTCTACGAGCAGTACTTC.

The V and J genes are TRBV19 and TRBJ2-3; TRBD2 matches at 9 bases. Germline V gene data show CDR1 as LNHDA and CDR2 as SQIVND (reference sequence). The CDR3 runs to 18 residues. Trimming at V came to 0 bases and at J to 4 bases, leaving 11 bases not matched to a gene. CDR3: CASSIDWQRRGGADTQYF. The CDR3 DNA reads TGTGCCAGTAGTATAGATTGGCAGAGGCGGGGGGGGGCAGATACGCAGTATTTT.

V is TRBV5-8 and J is TRBJ2-1; D possibly corresponds to TRBD1 (6 bases). Between the trimmed V and J ends, which lost 4 bases and 2 bases, there was a span of 16 bases. The CDR3 extends over 16 amino acids. The germline V gene encodes CDR1 SGHTS and CDR2 YDEGEE. The CDR3 DNA reads TGTGCCAGCAGCCATTCTACAGGGTTGCCCTACAATGAGCAGTTCTTC. Translating gives CASSHSTGLPYNEQFF.

V usage is TRBV5-5 and J usage is TRBJ2-2; 8 bases map to TRBD1. Germline CDR1 SGHKS, CDR2 YYEKEE (reference sequence). The ends lost 4 bases at V and 4 bases at J; junction bases unmatched: 3. The CDR3 runs to 14 residues. CDR3: CASSQTGGTGELFF. Written as DNA, the CDR3 is TGTGCCAGCAGCCAAACAGGGGGCACCGGGGAGCTGTTTTTT.

V and J are TRBV13 and TRBJ1-1; 8 positions agree with TRBD1. This CDR3 region has 14 residues. Germline CDR1 is PRHDT and CDR2 is FYEKMQ (reference sequence). V dropped 7 bases and J dropped 5; count of bases not matched to a gene: 9. CDR3 sequence (DNA): TGTGCCAGCAAACCTGACAGGGGATGGACTGAAGCTTTCTTT. Translated: CASKPDRGWTEAFF. Full variable domain (missing parts from reference TRBV13 and TRBJ1-1): AAGVIQSPRHLIKEKRETATLKCYPIPRHDTVYWYQQGPGQDPQFLISFYEKMQSDKGSIPDRFSAQQFSDYHSELNMSSLELGDSALYFCASKPDRGWTEAFFGQGTRLTVV.

This sequence joins TRBV5-1 and TRBJ2-2; no firm D call. Trimming removed 3 bases from V and 6 bases from J, with 12 bases in between. Germline lookup yields CDR1 SGHRS and CDR2 YFSETQ. CDR3 size: 14 residues. CDR3 sequence reads: CASSSGPYAGELFF. CDR3 bases: TGCGCCAGCAGCTCTGGACCTTACGCCGGGGAGCTGTTTTTT. The full variable domain, completed using reference TRBV5-1 and TRBJ2-2, is KAGVTQTPRYLIKTRGQQVTLSCSPISGHRSVSWYQQTPGQGLQFLFEYFSETQRNKGNFPGRFSGRQFSNSRSEMNVSTLELGDSALYLCASSSGPYAGELFFGEGSRLTVL.

The chain couples TRBV3-1 (or the pseudogene TRBV3-2) to TRBJ1-1; 8 bases are a match to TRBD1. Trimming took 8 bases from V and 1 from J; bases not matched to a gene: 6. Per the germline V gene, CDR1 is LGHDT and CDR2 is YNNKEL (reference sequence). The CDR3 is 14 amino acids. The CDR3, as DNA: TGTGCCAGCGCCAAAACAGGGGGGAACACTGAAGCTTTCTTT. This encodes CASAKTGGNTEAFF.